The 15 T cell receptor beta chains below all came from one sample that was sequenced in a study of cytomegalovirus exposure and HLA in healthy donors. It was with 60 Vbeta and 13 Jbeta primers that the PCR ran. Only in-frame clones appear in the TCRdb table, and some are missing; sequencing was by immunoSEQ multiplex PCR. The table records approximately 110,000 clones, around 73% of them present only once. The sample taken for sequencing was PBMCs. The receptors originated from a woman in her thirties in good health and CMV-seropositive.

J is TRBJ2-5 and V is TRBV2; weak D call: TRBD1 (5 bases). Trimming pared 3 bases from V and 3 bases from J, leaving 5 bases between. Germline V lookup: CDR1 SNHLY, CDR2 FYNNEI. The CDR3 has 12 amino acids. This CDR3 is CASSDREETQYF. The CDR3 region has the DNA TGTGCCAGCAGTGACAGGGAAGAGACCCAGTACTTC.

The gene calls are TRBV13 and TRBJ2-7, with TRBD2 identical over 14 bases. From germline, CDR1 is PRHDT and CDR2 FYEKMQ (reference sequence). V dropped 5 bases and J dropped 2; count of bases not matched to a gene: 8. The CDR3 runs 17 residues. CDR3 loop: CASSAPGLAGDTYEQYF. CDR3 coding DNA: TGTGCCAGCAGCGCTCCGGGACTAGCGGGGGATACCTACGAGCAGTACTTC. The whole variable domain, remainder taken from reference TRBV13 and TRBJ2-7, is AAGVIQSPRHLIKEKRETATLKCYPIPRHDTVYWYQQGPGQDPQFLISFYEKMQSDKGSIPDRFSAQQFSDYHSELNMSSLELGDSALYFCASSAPGLAGDTYEQYFGPGTRLTVT.

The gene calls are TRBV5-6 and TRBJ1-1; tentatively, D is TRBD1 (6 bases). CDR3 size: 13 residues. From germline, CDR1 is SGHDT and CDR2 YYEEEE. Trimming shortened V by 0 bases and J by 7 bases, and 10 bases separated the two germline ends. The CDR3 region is CASSLGTAHEAFF. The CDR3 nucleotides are TGTGCCAGCAGCTTGGGGACAGCTCATGAAGCTTTCTTT.

The CDR3 is CATSRHPGTGFSVLTF. The CDR3 DNA reads TGTGCCACCAGCAGACACCCCGGGACAGGTTTTAGCGTCCTGACTTTC. V is TRBV15 and J is TRBJ2-6, with 8 bases that match TRBD1. The CDR3 runs to 16 residues. V lost 2 bases, J lost 12 bases, and 12 bases stayed unmatched. The germline V gene has CDR1 LNHNV and CDR2 YYDKDF (reference sequence).

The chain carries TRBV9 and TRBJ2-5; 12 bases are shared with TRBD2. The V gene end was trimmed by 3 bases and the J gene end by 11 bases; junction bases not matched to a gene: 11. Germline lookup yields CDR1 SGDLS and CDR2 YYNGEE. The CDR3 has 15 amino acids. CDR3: CASSAGLAGLGEQYF. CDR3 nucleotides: TGTGCCAGCAGCGCCGGACTAGCGGGGCTCGGGGAGCAGTACTTC. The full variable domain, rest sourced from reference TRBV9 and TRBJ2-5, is DSGVTQTPKHLITATGQRVTLRCSPRSGDLSVYWYQQSLDQGLQFLIQYYNGEERAKGNILERFSAQQFPDLHSELNLSSLELGDSALYFCASSAGLAGLGEQYFGPGTRLLVL.

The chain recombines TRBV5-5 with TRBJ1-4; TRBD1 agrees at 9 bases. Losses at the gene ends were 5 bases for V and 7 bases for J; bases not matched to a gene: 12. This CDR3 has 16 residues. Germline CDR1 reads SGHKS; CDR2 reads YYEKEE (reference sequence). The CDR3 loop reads CASRPRTGESFEKLFF. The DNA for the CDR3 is TGTGCCAGCAGACCACGGACAGGGGAAAGTTTTGAAAAACTGTTTTTT.

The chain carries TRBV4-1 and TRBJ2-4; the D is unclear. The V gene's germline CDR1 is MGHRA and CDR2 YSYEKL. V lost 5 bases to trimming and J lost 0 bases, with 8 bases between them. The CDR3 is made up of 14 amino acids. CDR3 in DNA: TGCGCCAGCAGCGAATTACTAGCCAAAAACATTCAGTACTTC. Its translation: CASSELLAKNIQYF.

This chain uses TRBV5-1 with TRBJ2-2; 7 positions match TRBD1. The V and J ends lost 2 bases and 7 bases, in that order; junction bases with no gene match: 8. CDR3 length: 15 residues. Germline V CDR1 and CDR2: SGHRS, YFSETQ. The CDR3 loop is CASSLGTAEGGELFF. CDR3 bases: TGCGCCAGCAGCTTAGGGACAGCAGAAGGCGGGGAGCTGTTTTTT.

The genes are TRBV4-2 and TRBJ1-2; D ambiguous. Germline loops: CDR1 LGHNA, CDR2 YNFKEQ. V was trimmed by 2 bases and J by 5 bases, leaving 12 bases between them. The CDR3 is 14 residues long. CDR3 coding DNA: TGTGCCAGCAGCCAAACTTCAACCGTATATGGCTACACCTTC. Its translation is CASSQTSTVYGYTF.

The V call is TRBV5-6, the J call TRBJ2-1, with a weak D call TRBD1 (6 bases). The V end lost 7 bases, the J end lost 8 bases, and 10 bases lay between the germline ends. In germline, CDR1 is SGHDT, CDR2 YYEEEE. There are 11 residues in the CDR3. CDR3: CASVEGDEQFF. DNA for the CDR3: TGTGCCAGCGTCGAGGGGGATGAGCAGTTCTTC.

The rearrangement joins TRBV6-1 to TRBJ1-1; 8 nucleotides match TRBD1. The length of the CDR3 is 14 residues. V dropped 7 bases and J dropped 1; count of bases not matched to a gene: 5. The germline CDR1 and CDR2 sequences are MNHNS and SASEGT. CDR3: CASIQGATNTEAFF. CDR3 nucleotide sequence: TGTGCCAGCATCCAGGGGGCAACGAACACTGAAGCTTTCTTT.

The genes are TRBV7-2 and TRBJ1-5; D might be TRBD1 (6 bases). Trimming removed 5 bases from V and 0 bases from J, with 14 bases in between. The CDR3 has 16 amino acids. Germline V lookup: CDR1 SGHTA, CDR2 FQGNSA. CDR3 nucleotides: TGTGCCAGCAGCCCAAAGGGGGATTTTAGCAATCAGCCCCAGCATTTT. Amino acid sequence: CASSPKGDFSNQPQHF.

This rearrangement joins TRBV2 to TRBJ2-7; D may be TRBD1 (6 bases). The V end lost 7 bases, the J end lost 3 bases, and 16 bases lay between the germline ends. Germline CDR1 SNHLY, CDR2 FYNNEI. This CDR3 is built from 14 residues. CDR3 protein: CASKGVRGGYEQYF. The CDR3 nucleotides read TGTGCCAGCAAGGGGGTAAGAGGGGGCTACGAGCAGTACTTC.

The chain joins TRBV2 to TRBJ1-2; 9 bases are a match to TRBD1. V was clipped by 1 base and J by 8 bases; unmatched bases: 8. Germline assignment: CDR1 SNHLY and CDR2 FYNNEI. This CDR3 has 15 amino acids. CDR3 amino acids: CASSEEMTGGNGYTF. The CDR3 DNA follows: TGTGCCAGCAGTGAAGAAATGACAGGGGGAAACGGCTACACCTTC.

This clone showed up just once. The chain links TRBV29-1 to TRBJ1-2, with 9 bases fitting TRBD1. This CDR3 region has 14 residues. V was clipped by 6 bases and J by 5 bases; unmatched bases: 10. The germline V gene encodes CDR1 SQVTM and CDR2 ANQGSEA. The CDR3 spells CSVGTGTGKYGYTF. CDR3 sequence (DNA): TGCAGCGTCGGAACCGGGACAGGGAAATATGGCTACACCTTC.